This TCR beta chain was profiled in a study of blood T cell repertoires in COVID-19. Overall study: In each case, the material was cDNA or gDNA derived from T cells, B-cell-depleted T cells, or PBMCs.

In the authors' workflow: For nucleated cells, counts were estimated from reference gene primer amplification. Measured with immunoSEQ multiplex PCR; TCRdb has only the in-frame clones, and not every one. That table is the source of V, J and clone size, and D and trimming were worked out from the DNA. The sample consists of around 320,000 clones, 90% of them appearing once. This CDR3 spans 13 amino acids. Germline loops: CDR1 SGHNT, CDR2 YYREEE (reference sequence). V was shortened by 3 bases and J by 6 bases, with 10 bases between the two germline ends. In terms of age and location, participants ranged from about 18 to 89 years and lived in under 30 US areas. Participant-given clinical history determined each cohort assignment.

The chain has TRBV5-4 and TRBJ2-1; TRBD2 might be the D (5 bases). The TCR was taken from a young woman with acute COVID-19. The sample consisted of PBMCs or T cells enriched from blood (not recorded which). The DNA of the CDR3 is TGTGCCAGCAGCTCCCCGGGGATCAATGAGCAGTTCTTC. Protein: CASSSPGINEQFF.